This T cell receptor (beta chain) was sequenced during a study of PD-L1 blockade in urothelial cancer. Regarding time point: peripheral blood 6 weeks after treatment start. Diagnoses among patients were locally advanced or metastatic urothelial carcinoma. The protocol was immunoSEQ multiplex PCR, while the TCRdb copy is restricted to in-frame clones and leaves out a portion. Among tens of thousands of clones listed, 70% to 90% were seen once. This receptor was identified in a man aged 65-85 years with urothelial cancer. The source material was PBMCs, sampled around atezolizumab (anti-PD-L1) treatment.

CDR3 DNA: TGCAGCGTTGACTTGAGGGCCTACAATGAGCAGTTCTTC. It translates to CSVDLRAYNEQFF. This chain uses TRBV29-1 with TRBJ2-1; the D gene is possibly TRBD2 (5 bases). Germline CDR1 reads SQVTM; CDR2 reads ANQGSEA. The CDR3 extends over 13 amino acids. V lost 3 bases and J lost 2, with 8 bases in between.